The 2 T cell receptor beta chains below were found in one sample sequenced in a study of CXCR3-negative and CXCR3-positive naive CD8 T cells (dated by TCRdb to 2018 to 2020). TCRdb lists the instrument as NextSeq 550. The Human TCR Profiling Kit (MiLaboratory) was used to prepare UMI-labeled 5' RACE TRB cDNA libraries. TCRdb reprocessed the reads and provides one entry for every CDR3 protein sequence; no DNA is given. The table for this sample lists under 7,000 distinct CDR3 sequences. The ten largest account for 1.5% to 2% of the sample. Sequenced material: naive CXCR3- CD8+ T cells from blood. According to the study, the label for this sample's cell subset or site signals: CD45RO-CCR7+CD27+CD95- naive CD8+ T cells lacking CXCR3 (TNR3-). Receptors originate from a human donor in good health. Some clones in this sample may be carry-over from other donors' samples.

Frequency places this clonotype as medium-sized. V gene TRBV27 combines with J gene TRBJ1-5. The germline V gene has CDR1 MNHEY and CDR2 SMNVEV (reference sequence). This CDR3 is built from 13 residues. The CDR3 loop reads CASSLSGNQPQHF.

This chain joins TRBV30 and TRBJ1-1. This CDR3 region has 15 residues. Germline loops: CDR1 GTSNPN, CDR2 SVGIG (reference sequence). The CDR3 loop reads CAWSIIWTGNTEAFF.